These T cell receptor beta chains were read from a single sample in a study of blood T cell repertoires in COVID-19. Sequencing was performed with immunoSEQ multiplex PCR; in TCRdb, only in-frame clones are kept and a portion is missing. The sample lists approximately 150,000 clones, 82% occurring once. The source material was PBMCs or T cells enriched from blood (not recorded which). These receptors were taken from a man in his fifties or sixties who had recovered from COVID-19. Each CDR3 is given with its conserved first and last residue. Each record gives: D gene, V gene, clone size, J gene, CDR3 protein, CDR3 DNA. The D gene is left open where the match is weak. Clone size is shown for a subset of rows, as once, few, many or a class of expanded clone.

>.|TRBV5-5|.|TRBJ2-6
CASSLEDSLSGANVLTF
TGTGCCAGCAGCTTGGAGGACAGCCTCTCTGGGGCCAACGTCCTGACTTTC
>TRBD2|TRBV18|.|TRBJ2-3
CASSPTSGGTDTQYF
TGTGCCAGCTCTCCTACTAGCGGGGGGACAGATACGCAGTATTTT
>TRBD1|TRBV3-1/TRBV3-2|.|TRBJ1-2
CASSPADRAKDGYTF
TGTGCCAGCAGCCCAGCTGACAGGGCCAAAGATGGCTACACCTTC
>TRBD2|TRBV5-1|.|TRBJ2-7
CASSLRLAGGHPYEQYF
TGCGCCAGCAGCTTAAGATTAGCGGGAGGCCACCCCTACGAGCAGTACTTC
>TRBD2|TRBV4-2|.|TRBJ2-7
CASSQDGTSGMWEQYF
TGTGCCAGCAGCCAAGACGGGACTAGCGGGATGTGGGAGCAGTACTTC
>TRBD1|TRBV7-9|.|TRBJ1-1
CASSWGQANTEAFF
TGTGCCAGCAGCTGGGGACAGGCGAACACTGAAGCTTTCTTT
>TRBD2|TRBV5-1|.|TRBJ2-7
CASSLGLAGGGSSYEQYF
TGCGCCAGCAGCTTGGGACTAGCGGGGGGCGGGAGCTCCTACGAGCAGTACTTC
>TRBD1|TRBV20-1|.|TRBJ2-7
CSALGQYEQYF
TGCAGTGCTTTGGGACAGTACGAGCAGTACTTC
>TRBD1|TRBV29-1|.|TRBJ2-5
CSVGDSIRETQYF
TGCAGCGTTGGGGACAGCATTCGGGAGACCCAGTACTTC
>TRBD1|TRBV19|few|TRBJ1-3
CASNTGASGNTIYF
TGTGCCAGCAACACAGGGGCATCAGGAAACACCATATATTTT
>.|TRBV19|.|TRBJ2-3
CASSIWTNTQYF
TGTGCCAGTAGTATCTGGACAAATACGCAGTATTTT
>TRBD1|TRBV14|few|TRBJ1-2
CASSQLSTGDYGYTF
TGTGCCAGCAGCCAACTCTCGACAGGGGACTATGGCTACACCTTC
>TRBD1|TRBV7-3|.|TRBJ1-2
CASSLDRGNGYTF
TGTGCCAGCAGCTTAGACAGGGGTAATGGCTACACCTTC
>TRBD1|TRBV3-1/TRBV3-2|.|TRBJ2-6
CASSPGTGGRSPGANVLTF
TGTGCCAGCAGCCCCGGGACAGGGGGGCGGTCTCCCGGGGCCAACGTCCTGACTTTC
>TRBD1|TRBV7-9|.|TRBJ1-5
CASSFRDRGPMGNQPQHF
TGTGCCAGCAGCTTCCGGGACAGGGGCCCGATGGGCAATCAGCCCCAGCATTTT
>TRBD2|TRBV5-1|.|TRBJ2-3
CASSLNLAGGTDTQYF
TGCGCCAGCAGCTTGAACCTAGCGGGGGGCACAGATACGCAGTATTTT
>TRBD1|TRBV30|.|TRBJ1-6
CAWSRVRQGNSPLHF
TGTGCCTGGAGTCGGGTGAGACAGGGTAACTCACCCCTCCACTTT
>TRBD1|TRBV28|.|TRBJ1-4
CASSPMTGINEKLFF
TGTGCCAGCAGTCCCATGACAGGGATTAATGAAAAACTGTTTTTT
>TRBD1|TRBV27|.|TRBJ2-7
CASRETGTGATYEQYF
TGTGCCAGCAGGGAAACCGGGACAGGGGCTACCTACGAGCAGTACTTC
>.|TRBV7-8|once|TRBJ2-7
CASSLSWERVEQYF
TGTGCCAGCAGTCTAAGCTGGGAGCGAGTCGAGCAGTACTTC
>.|TRBV5-1|.|TRBJ2-5
CASSSLTSAETQYF
TGCGCCAGCAGCTCCCTGACTAGTGCTGAGACCCAGTACTTC
>.|TRBV5-6|.|TRBJ1-1
CASSLRRSMVVNTEAFF
TGTGCCAGCAGCTTGAGGAGGTCGATGGTAGTGAACACTGAAGCTTTCTTT
>TRBD1|TRBV9|.|TRBJ2-5
CASSSTGGWKTQYF
TGTGCCAGCAGCTCTACAGGGGGCTGGAAGACCCAGTACTTC
>.|TRBV5-1|.|TRBJ2-7
CASSPGISDEQYF
TGCGCCAGCAGCCCAGGGATCAGCGACGAGCAGTACTTC
>.|TRBV7-2|.|TRBJ2-2
CASSLARRGGAGELFF
TGTGCCAGCAGCTTAGCGCGTAGAGGGGGGGCCGGGGAGCTGTTTTTT
>TRBD1|TRBV2|.|TRBJ2-3
CAGYGLDRVSTDTQYF
TGTGCCGGTTACGGCCTGGACAGGGTTAGCACAGATACGCAGTATTTT
>TRBD1|TRBV6-6|few|TRBJ1-4
CASSRDRAPITTNEKLFF
TGTGCCAGCAGTCGAGACAGGGCTCCTATTACAACTAATGAAAAACTGTTTTTT
>TRBD1|TRBV6-5|.|TRBJ2-1
CASRDRVSNEQFF
TGTGCCAGCAGGGACAGGGTTAGCAATGAGCAGTTCTTC
>.|TRBV11-3|.|TRBJ2-2
CASSPTRGTGELFF
TGTGCCAGCAGCCCGACTAGAGGGACCGGGGAGCTGTTTTTT
>.|TRBV28|.|TRBJ1-5
CASSPLSNQPQHF
TGTGCCAGCAGTCCTCTTAGCAATCAGCCCCAGCATTTT
>TRBD1|TRBV7-9|.|TRBJ2-7
CASSLGSGQGARQYF
TGTGCCAGCAGCTTAGGATCTGGACAGGGGGCACGGCAGTACTTC
>.|TRBV5-5|.|TRBJ1-1
CASRQVNTEAFF
TGTGCCAGCAGACAAGTGAACACTGAAGCTTTCTTT
>.|TRBV7-2|.|TRBJ1-1
CASSQDRNTEAFF
TGTGCCAGCAGCCAGGATCGGAACACTGAAGCTTTCTTT
>TRBD1|TRBV19|many|TRBJ1-5
CASRVTGENQPQHF
TGTGCCAGTAGGGTGACAGGGGAAAATCAGCCCCAGCATTTT
>.|TRBV5-4|.|TRBJ1-3
CASSLDSGNTIYF
TGTGCCAGCAGCTTGGACAGTGGAAACACCATATATTTT
>TRBD1|TRBV7-9|.|TRBJ1-4
CASSPKRTGPGEKLFF
TGTGCCAGCAGCCCAAAAAGGACAGGGCCTGGGGAAAAACTGTTTTTT
>.|TRBV7-3|.|TRBJ2-3
CASRPQGSDTQYF
TGTGCCAGCAGACCACAGGGATCCGATACGCAGTATTTT
>.|TRBV13|.|TRBJ2-3
CASSRPPRTPGTDTQYF
TGTGCCAGCAGCAGACCCCCCAGGACACCCGGCACAGATACGCAGTATTTT
>TRBD2|TRBV28|.|TRBJ2-1
CASSQGLAGGPLYNEQFF
TGTGCCAGCAGCCAAGGCTTGGCGGGGGGTCCCCTCTACAATGAGCAGTTCTTC
>.|TRBV7-2|.|TRBJ1-2
CASSQSGGYGGYTF
TGTGCCAGCAGCCAATCGGGGGGCTACGGTGGCTACACCTTC
>.|TRBV29-1|.|TRBJ2-5
CSVGPTSTETQYF
TGCAGCGTTGGACCAACTAGCACGGAGACCCAGTACTTC
>TRBD2|TRBV4-2|.|TRBJ2-1
CASSQDPAGGLMNEQFF
TGTGCCAGCAGCCAAGATCCAGCGGGGGGGCTCATGAATGAGCAGTTCTTC
>.|TRBV28|.|TRBJ1-2
CASGRSESGYTF
TGTGCCAGCGGGAGGAGCGAGAGTGGCTACACCTTC
>TRBD1|TRBV5-1|.|TRBJ2-7
CASSLQQGPYEQYF
TGCGCCAGCAGCTTGCAACAGGGGCCCTACGAGCAGTACTTC
>TRBD1|TRBV29-1|.|TRBJ2-2
CSVESTEGAPGELFF
TGCAGCGTTGAATCCACAGAGGGGGCCCCCGGGGAGCTGTTTTTT
>.|TRBV27|few|TRBJ1-2
CASSEINFRGGYTF
TGTGCCAGCAGTGAAATAAACTTCAGGGGTGGCTACACCTTC
>.|TRBV27|.|TRBJ2-7
CASSSNRVFYEQYF
TGTGCCAGCAGTTCTAACAGGGTATTCTACGAGCAGTACTTC
>.|TRBV5-1|few|TRBJ2-3
CASSLTSSADTQYF
TGCGCCAGCAGCCTTACTAGCTCTGCAGATACGCAGTATTTT
>TRBD1|TRBV18|.|TRBJ1-2
CASSPGTGPNYGYTF
TGTGCCAGCTCACCTGGGACAGGACCTAACTATGGCTACACCTTC
>TRBD1|TRBV19|.|TRBJ1-2
CASSIPGQGTYGYTF
TGTGCCAGTAGTATACCGGGACAGGGTACCTATGGCTACACCTTC
>.|TRBV18|.|TRBJ1-3
CASSPPKGRAVSGNTIYF
TGTGCCAGCTCACCACCGAAGGGGCGCGCAGTCTCTGGAAACACCATATATTTT
>TRBD1|TRBV7-8|.|TRBJ2-7
CASSLHKSGTGGSEQYF
TGTGCCAGCAGCTTGCACAAATCCGGGACAGGGGGAAGCGAGCAGTACTTC
>TRBD1|TRBV19|.|TRBJ1-5
CASSPTGGVQPQHF
TGTGCCAGTAGTCCTACAGGGGGGGTTCAGCCCCAGCATTTT
>.|TRBV5-4|.|TRBJ1-3
CASSTQGTGNTIYF
TGTGCCAGCAGCACGCAGGGAACTGGAAACACCATATATTTT
>TRBD1|TRBV24-1|few|TRBJ2-1
CATSDSDRAIIYNEQFF
TGTGCCACCAGTGATTCGGACAGGGCCATTATTTACAATGAGCAGTTCTTC
>TRBD1|TRBV28|.|TRBJ2-1
CASSEDRGRLDEQFF
TGTGCCAGCAGTGAGGACAGGGGGCGACTGGATGAGCAGTTCTTC
>.|TRBV11-2|once|TRBJ1-6
CASSPRVLPRSSPLHF
TGTGCCAGCAGCCCCAGGGTCCTCCCGCGGAGTTCACCCCTCCACTTT
>.|TRBV7-9|.|TRBJ2-5
CASSLARASLREETQYF
TGTGCCAGCAGCTTAGCGAGGGCTAGCCTCCGGGAAGAGACCCAGTACTTC
>.|TRBV7-2|.|TRBJ2-2
CASSLRLVVTGELFF
TGTGCCAGCAGCTTGCGACTAGTGGTAACCGGGGAGCTGTTTTTT
>.|TRBV7-9|.|TRBJ1-1
CASSSGQSLGTEAFF
TGTGCCAGCAGCTCCGGACAGAGTCTGGGCACTGAAGCTTTCTTT